The rows below give T cell receptor beta chains drawn from one sample of a study of cytomegalovirus exposure and HLA in healthy donors. Libraries were prepared by immunoSEQ multiplex PCR; TCRdb keeps only in-frame clonotypes and omits some of them. Of more than 110,000 clones listed, 70% to 80% are singletons. The sequencing sample was made of PBMCs. Receptors were obtained from a woman aged 55-69 years in good health and CMV-seropositive. The CDR3 runs from the conserved cysteine through the conserved F or W. D genes are given only for firm matches. Part of the rows lack a size; the others show once, few, many or a class for expanded clones.

J: TRBJ2-1; size: once; V: TRBV4-1; D: TRBD1; DNA: TGCGCCAGCAGCCTAGGGACAGGGGGCTACAATGAGCAGTTCTTC; CDR3: CASSLGTGGYNEQFF
J: TRBJ2-1; size: few; V: TRBV6-1; D: TRBD2; DNA: TGTGCCAGCAGTGAAGCGGTTGCGGGGGGCAATGAGCAGTTCTTC; CDR3: CASSEAVAGGNEQFF
J: TRBJ2-7; size: once; V: TRBV7-2; D: TRBD1; DNA: TGTGCCAGCAGCCAAAGACAGGGGGGCCCGTCCCGTGTCTACGAGCAGTACTTC; CDR3: CASSQRQGGPSRVYEQYF
J: TRBJ1-5; size: few; V: TRBV6-1; D: .; DNA: TGTGCCAGCAGTCTGGATAGGGGCTACAATCAGCCCCAGCATTTT; CDR3: CASSLDRGYNQPQHF
J: TRBJ1-2; size: .; V: TRBV6-6; D: TRBD1; DNA: TGTGCCAGCACCAGGGACAGGGCAGACTATGGCTACACCTTC; CDR3: CASTRDRADYGYTF
J: TRBJ2-3; size: .; V: TRBV4-1; D: .; DNA: TGCGCCAGCAGCCAAGGGCGGTACACAGATACGCAGTATTTT; CDR3: CASSQGRYTDTQYF
J: TRBJ2-7; size: .; V: TRBV6-6; D: TRBD1; DNA: TGTGCCAGCAGTTACAGTGGACAGGGCTACGAGCAGTACTTC; CDR3: CASSYSGQGYEQYF
J: TRBJ2-3; size: .; V: TRBV30; D: .; DNA: TGTGCCCAGGCGGGGCTTACTAGCACAGATACGCAGTATTTT; CDR3: CAQAGLTSTDTQYF
J: TRBJ2-1; size: .; V: TRBV4-1; D: TRBD2; DNA: TGCGCCAGCAGCCAAGGTTGGACTAGCAGCAATGAGCAGTTCTTC; CDR3: CASSQGWTSSNEQFF
J: TRBJ1-4; size: .; V: TRBV9; D: .; DNA: TGTGCCAGCAGCGTAGAAGGACTGCCGGGCGGGGAACTGTTTTTT; CDR3: CASSVEGLPGGELFF
J: TRBJ2-5; size: .; V: TRBV5-1; D: TRBD2; DNA: TGCGCCAGCAGCTTCTTCAGCGGGAATGCCGCAGAGACCCAGTACTTC; CDR3: CASSFFSGNAAETQYF
J: TRBJ1-2; size: .; V: TRBV29-1; D: TRBD1; DNA: TGCAGCGCTACAACGGGACAGGGGAGCTATGGCTACACCTTC; CDR3: CSATTGQGSYGYTF
J: TRBJ1-1; size: .; V: TRBV27; D: TRBD1; DNA: TGTGCCAGCAGTTTCTCCGACAGGGAGGACACTGAAGCTTTCTTT; CDR3: CASSFSDREDTEAFF
J: TRBJ1-1; size: few; V: TRBV5-1; D: .; DNA: TGCGCCAGCAGCTTGGATCAGGTCTTGAACACTGAAGCTTTCTTT; CDR3: CASSLDQVLNTEAFF
J: TRBJ2-5; size: few; V: TRBV14; D: .; DNA: TGTGCCAGCAGCCAGAACTGGGCCCTGCAAGAGACCCAGTACTTC; CDR3: CASSQNWALQETQYF
J: TRBJ1-3; size: .; V: TRBV5-4; D: .; DNA: TGTGCCAGCAGCTCAACCGGGGAAGACACCATATATTTT; CDR3: CASSSTGEDTIYF
J: TRBJ2-2; size: .; V: TRBV10-3; D: TRBD1; DNA: TGTGCCATCAGTGTACAGGGGAGCACCGGGGAGCTGTTTTTT; CDR3: CAISVQGSTGELFF
J: TRBJ1-1; size: few; V: TRBV19; D: TRBD1; DNA: TGTGCCAGTAGTATGGGACAGGTTAACACTGAAGCTTTCTTT; CDR3: CASSMGQVNTEAFF
J: TRBJ2-1; size: .; V: TRBV5-6; D: TRBD1; DNA: TGTGCCAGCAGCTTGGCTTTAGGGACAGGTTACAATGAGCAGTTCTTC; CDR3: CASSLALGTGYNEQFF
J: TRBJ2-6; size: .; V: TRBV10-3; D: .; DNA: TGTGCCATCAGTGAGGTTGCGGGGACTGGGGCCAACGTCCTGACTTTC; CDR3: CAISEVAGTGANVLTF
J: TRBJ1-6; size: .; V: TRBV5-4; D: .; DNA: TGTGCCAGCAGCTTGGGGCAGTCATTGAACTCACCCCTCCACTTT; CDR3: CASSLGQSLNSPLHF
J: TRBJ1-4; size: .; V: TRBV11-2; D: TRBD1; DNA: TGTGCCAGCAGCTTAGGCACTGCGGGACAGACTAATGAAAAACTGTTTTTT; CDR3: CASSLGTAGQTNEKLFF
J: TRBJ1-2; size: .; V: TRBV5-1; D: TRBD1; DNA: TGCGCCAGCAGCCTAGGGACAGTTGGCGGCTATGGCTACACCTTC; CDR3: CASSLGTVGGYGYTF
J: TRBJ1-2; size: few; V: TRBV7-2; D: .; DNA: TGTGCCAGCAGCTCGTATAATAACTATGGCTACACCTTC; CDR3: CASSSYNNYGYTF
J: TRBJ2-5; size: .; V: TRBV5-1; D: TRBD2; DNA: TGCGCCAGCAGTCTGACTAGCGGGACGGGAGAGACCCAGTACTTC; CDR3: CASSLTSGTGETQYF
J: TRBJ1-4; size: few; V: TRBV7-9; D: .; DNA: TGTGCCAGCAGCTTTGACAGGACTAATGAAAAACTGTTTTTT; CDR3: CASSFDRTNEKLFF
J: TRBJ2-1; size: .; V: TRBV20-1; D: .; DNA: TGCAGTGCTGACAGTTACAATGAGCAGTTCTTC; CDR3: CSADSYNEQFF
J: TRBJ2-3; size: .; V: TRBV2; D: .; DNA: TGTGCCAGCAGTGAACAGATCACAGATACGCAGTATTTT; CDR3: CASSEQITDTQYF
J: TRBJ2-7; size: .; V: TRBV28; D: .; DNA: TGTGCCAGCAGCTCCCGGCAGGGGAGCTCCTACGAGCAGTACTTC; CDR3: CASSSRQGSSYEQYF
J: TRBJ1-2; size: .; V: TRBV7-9; D: TRBD1; DNA: TGTGCCAGCAGCTCACTGACAGGGGGAGATAATGGCTACACCTTC; CDR3: CASSSLTGGDNGYTF
J: TRBJ1-2; size: .; V: TRBV9; D: .; DNA: TGTGCCAGCAGCGAGAGGGGGGGGCATGGCTATGGCTACACCTTC; CDR3: CASSERGGHGYGYTF